This paragraph covers one T cell receptor (beta chain) sequence. Its target is not known. Sequencing of the DNA from cultured CD4+ T cells was carried out with the Oncomine TCR Beta short-read assay. TCRdb itself ran the PCR reads through MiXCR, one entry per CDR3 protein. The repertoire includes under 20,000 distinct CDR3 sequences, about 40% of them detected once, and around 28% sits in the top ten. Treatment meaning: approximately 9-day PBMC culture with coronavirus spike peptide pools or control peptides (ViraFEST assay). The data are from a study of vaccination and CD4 T cells after COVID-19. Study in general: Overlapping spike peptides served as the stimulus for the cells. These peptides came from SARS-CoV-2 and from the common cold coronaviruses HCoV-NL63, HCoV-OC43 and HCoV-229E.

The CDR3 runs to 11 residues. Germline V gene data show CDR1 as SNHLY and CDR2 as FYNNEI. Between the trimmed V and J ends, which lost 6 bases and 11 bases, there was a span of 11 bases. This sequence was found in a human donor who had recovered from COVID-19. The chain employs TRBV2 and TRBJ1-5; D perhaps matches TRBD1 (5 bases). The sample in question was CD4+ T cells from blood, cultured in vitro, obtained before SARS-CoV-2 vaccination. CDR3 DNA sequence: TGTGCCAGCAGCCCCGACAGAACCCAGCATTTT. Its translation: CASSPDRTQHF.